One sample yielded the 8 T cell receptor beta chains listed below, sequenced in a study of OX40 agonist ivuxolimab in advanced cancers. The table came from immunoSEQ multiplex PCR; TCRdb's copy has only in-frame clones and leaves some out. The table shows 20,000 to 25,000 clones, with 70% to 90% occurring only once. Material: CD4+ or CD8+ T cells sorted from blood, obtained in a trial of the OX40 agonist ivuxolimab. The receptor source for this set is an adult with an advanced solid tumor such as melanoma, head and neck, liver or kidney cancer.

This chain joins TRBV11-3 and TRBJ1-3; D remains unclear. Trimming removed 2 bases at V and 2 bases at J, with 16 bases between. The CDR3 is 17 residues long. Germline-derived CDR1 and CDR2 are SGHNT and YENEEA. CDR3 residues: CASSLQSPSGTGNTIYF. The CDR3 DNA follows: TGTGCCAGCAGCTTACAGTCTCCGTCGGGGACTGGAAACACCATATATTTT.

CDR3 sequence: CASSPWTERNYGYTF. CDR3 DNA: TGTGCCAGCAGTCCTTGGACAGAGAGGAACTATGGCTACACCTTC. J is TRBJ1-2 and V is TRBV6-1; D perhaps matches TRBD1 (6 bases). CDR3 size: 15 residues. The V end was cut by 5 bases, the J end by 2 bases, with 15 bases between. The germline V gene has CDR1 MNHNS and CDR2 SASEGT.

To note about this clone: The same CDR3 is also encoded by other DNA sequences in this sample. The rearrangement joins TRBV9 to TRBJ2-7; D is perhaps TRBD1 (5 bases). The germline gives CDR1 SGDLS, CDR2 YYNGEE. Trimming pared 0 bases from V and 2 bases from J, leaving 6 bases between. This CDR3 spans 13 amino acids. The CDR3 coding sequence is TGTGCCAGCAGCGTAGGACAGACCTACGAGCAGTACTTC. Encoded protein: CASSVGQTYEQYF.

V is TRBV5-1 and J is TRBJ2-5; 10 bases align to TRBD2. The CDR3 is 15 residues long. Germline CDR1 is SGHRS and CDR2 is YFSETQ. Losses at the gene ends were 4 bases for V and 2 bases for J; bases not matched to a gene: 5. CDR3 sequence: CASSLTSGAQETQYF. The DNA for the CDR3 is TGCGCCAGCAGCCTTACTAGCGGGGCTCAAGAGACCCAGTACTTC.

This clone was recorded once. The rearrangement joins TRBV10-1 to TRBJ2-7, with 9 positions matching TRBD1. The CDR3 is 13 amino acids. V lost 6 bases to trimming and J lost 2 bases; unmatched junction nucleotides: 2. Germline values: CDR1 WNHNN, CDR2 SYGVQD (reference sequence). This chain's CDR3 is CASSRDRAYEQYF. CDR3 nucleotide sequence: TGCGCCAGCAGCCGGGACAGGGCCTACGAGCAGTACTTC.

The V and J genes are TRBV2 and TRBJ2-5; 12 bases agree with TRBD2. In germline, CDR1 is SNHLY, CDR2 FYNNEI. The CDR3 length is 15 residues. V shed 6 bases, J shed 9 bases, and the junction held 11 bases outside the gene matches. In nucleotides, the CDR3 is TGTGCCAGCAGGGCCGGACTAGCGGGAAATTGGGCCCAGTACTTC. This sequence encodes CASRAGLAGNWAQYF.

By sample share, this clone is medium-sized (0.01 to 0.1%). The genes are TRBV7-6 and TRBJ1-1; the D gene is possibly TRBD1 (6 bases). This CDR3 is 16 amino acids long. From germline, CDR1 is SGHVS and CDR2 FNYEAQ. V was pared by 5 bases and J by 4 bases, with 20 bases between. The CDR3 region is CASSRPEAGQSTEAFF. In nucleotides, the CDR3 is TGTGCCAGCAGCCGTCCCGAGGCCGGACAGAGCACTGAAGCTTTCTTT.

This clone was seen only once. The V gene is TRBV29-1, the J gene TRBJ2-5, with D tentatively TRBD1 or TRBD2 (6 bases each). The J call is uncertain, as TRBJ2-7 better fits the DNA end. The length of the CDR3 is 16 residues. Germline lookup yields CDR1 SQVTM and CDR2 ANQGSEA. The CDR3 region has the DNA TGCAGCGTTGAAGATCACGGAGGGGGTGCGGGCTACGAGCAGTACTTC. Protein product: CSVEDHGGGAGYEQYF.